This T cell receptor beta chain was documented in a study of cytomegalovirus exposure and HLA in healthy donors (dated by TCRdb to about 2017). Looking at the study overall: In an earlier analysis of some 610 of the donors, less than 350 Gb of sequence data and some 100 million unique TCR beta sequences from about 180 million T cells were reported. An early release covering around 630 HLA-typed donors comprised roughly 300 gigabases of sequencing data and approximately 80 million unique TCR sequences. Among the roughly 400 genotyped donors, around 81% belonged to the genetic ancestry cluster associated with self-reported Caucasian donors. The aim of the study was to test whether cataloging public T cell receptors could identify signatures of past pathogen exposure. Using immunosequencing, the study profiled T cell repertoires from fewer than 850 subjects and related those repertoires to cytomegalovirus serostatus. In addition to the first cohort of 650 to 800 subjects, a separate validation cohort of around 110 different subjects was used. To predict cytomegalovirus infection status, the study brought together high-throughput TCR immunosequencing, statistical association of individual TCRs with disease status, and machine learning. To study patterns of TCR occurrence, a later analysis re-analyzed previously published TCR beta repertoires from several hundred donors and added high-resolution HLA genotyping. In the later analysis, no new phenotypic data were used to find candidate immune exposures; instead, reliance was placed on TCR beta sequences and their occurrence across donors. In an earlier analysis of more than 550 of the donors, high-throughput TCR beta sequencing was used to judge whether each TCR beta V gene segment behaved as functional or pseudogenic. Donor age, sex, ethnicity and CMV serostatus were compiled together with the repertoire data. A later genetic analysis used genome-wide SNP genotypes for about 65% of the 666 donors, treating that subset as a discovery cohort. Every discovery cohort repertoire had been produced on one sequencing platform. HLA typing covered class I and class II loci at four-digit resolution. Typing coverage varied by locus: about 620-630 donors for A, B, C, DRB1 and DQB1; more than 500 for DQA1; around 610 for DPA1; 450 to 480 for DPB1. Roughly 5 DR-DQ haplotypes were treated as single units for association and clustering because of strong linkage in the cohort. Among under 450 genotyped donors of the cohort, an average of around 240,000 unique TCR beta nucleotide sequences were sequenced per donor, roughly 20% of them non-productive.

The full study reports these points: In a later analysis, HLA-associated TCR beta chains showed more clonal expansion and lower generation probabilities than non-associated chains that were equally common. The classifier was reported to diagnose cytomegalovirus status with high specificity and sensitivity in both the original cohort and the validation cohort. According to a later analysis, most CMV-associated TCR beta chains appeared to be HLA-restricted, and the HLA associations seemed to be driven largely by CMV exposure. Because HLA typing was unavailable for some donors at each locus, only the typed subset was used in association tests. It was suggested by the authors that the approach could potentially be generalized to other disease states and immunological phenotypes. In a later analysis, some 17,000 TCR beta sequences were associated with specific HLA alleles at a false discovery rate of 0.05. Roughly uniform sequencing depth across donors was assumed in presence/absence analyses, although this assumption may not hold. Assigning TCR associations to individual alleles was difficult when HLA alleles, especially DR and DQ, strongly co-occurred. According to a later analysis, parvovirus B19, influenza, CMV and Epstein-Barr virus appeared linked to several top co-occurrence clusters. In this cohort, only TCR beta chains were sequenced, and detectable features were limited by the absence of alpha or paired-chain data. An earlier analysis of 587 of the donors showed that most TCR beta V segments appeared in productive rearrangements either about 87% or about 30% of the time, which broadly matched IMGT annotations. In a later genetic analysis, fewer N-insertions in productive TCRs were reported among donors in an Asian-associated ancestry cluster than the roughly 700-donor mean. In a later analysis, the rate of TCR association differed among HLA loci, with DRB1 alleles having the most associated TCRs and HLA-C alleles having the fewest. A further reported finding was that TCR beta sequences accurately predicted the HLA-A and HLA-B alleles for most subjects in the first cohort. Some IMGT-functional V segments, including TRBV6-2 and TRBV6-3, could not be distinguished by the 87-base-pair reads and were therefore excluded. For the cohort, immune exposure information was limited to CMV serostatus. A few of the identified cytomegalovirus-associated TCR beta chains were confirmed in vitro to be specific for cytomegalovirus antigens. The sequencing pipeline was judged likely to have produced a cluster of highly shared sequence variants as a technical artifact. The earlier analysis of approximately 590 of the donors excluded 15 to 20 rarely observed V segments, including chromosome 9 orphons, because counts were too low. The study gave a list of 150 to 200 TCR beta chains associated with cytomegalovirus. Most TCR sequences were observed very rarely across donors, whereas some public TCRs were present in many individuals. Linkage disequilibrium might explain the correlated functional status among segregating V segments, but an unknown experimental factor could not be ruled out. An association between a missense DCLRE1C variant and V-gene and J-gene trimming of TCR beta chains was found in a later genetic analysis and replicated in an independent cohort.

Libraries were built with the immunoSEQ multiplex PCR assay. The multiplex PCR relied on a mix of 60 forward primers for TCR Vbeta segments and 13 reverse primers for TCR Jbeta segments. The CDR3 region of rearranged TCR beta genes was amplified from genomic DNA by a multiplex PCR assay. The amplified TCR beta libraries were sequenced on the Illumina HiSeq System as 87-base-pair reads. The original pipeline was this. A later analysis counted about 80 million unique TCR beta chains across the 550 to 800 repertoires, and around 9.9 million of these chains were shared by at least two donors. Raw reads were error-corrected and collapsed into unique sequences by a nearest-neighbor algorithm in which closely related sequences were merged to remove PCR and sequencing errors. V, D and J gene segments were assigned by aligning CDR3 sequences to IMGT reference sequences. For a sequence to be retained, a match of at least six nucleotides was required to both a V gene segment and a J gene segment. Rearrangements were classified as productive when the CDR3 lacked stop codons and remained in frame with V and J, and all other rearrangements were classified as non-productive. Following IMGT convention, CDR3 was defined as the stretch from the second conserved V-encoded cysteine up to the conserved J-encoded phenylalanine. Sequences without an unambiguous match to a single V gene segment were excluded from the earlier analysis of about 600 of the donors. An earlier analysis of roughly 590 of the donors called V segments functional above 56.7% productive rearrangements and segregating when the between-donor standard deviation exceeded 5%. A statistical classification framework was built to diagnose cytomegalovirus status from the catalog of TCR beta chain sequences. A later analysis assigned V and J genes by comparing TCR nucleotide sequences with IMGT/GENE-DB human TR gene sequences. Using the TCRdist pipeline, a later analysis assigned CDR3 sequences along with most-parsimonious VDJ recombination scenarios. In a later analysis, every TCR beta chain was defined by the combination of its CDR3 amino acid sequence and its V-gene family, and reads without a unique V-gene family were dropped. To address suspected cross-contamination and a sequencing artifact, a later analysis removed around 600 highly shared, low-generation-probability nucleotide sequences. For each public chain, a later analysis derived a clonal expansion index from normalized ranks of inferred template counts within each repertoire. A later analysis computed generation probabilities with a VDJ recombination model fitted to out-of-frame rearrangements, and checked the results against IGoR. A later analysis scored TCR-TCR, TCR-HLA and TCR-CMV co-occurrence with hypergeometric tests, applying a repertoire-size bias correction to TCR pairs. To estimate false discovery rates, a later analysis permuted the HLA or CMV assignments 20 times. A later analysis grouped co-occurring TCRs with DBSCAN, adding TCRdist sequence similarity when clustering within HLA-allele-positive subsets. For co-occurrence clustering, repertoires with fewer than 30,000 or more than 120,000 public chains were excluded, along with roughly 5 repertoires with anomalous nucleotide sharing. Sourced from immuneACCESS, this table was stored by TCRdb with only in-frame sequences that have V and J called. A share of the clones is absent; for the studies checked, an unresolved V gene accounts for under half, and the remainder has no known explanation. That table gives V, J and clone size, and the DNA gave D and trimming. This sample has under 150,000 clones in its table, and around 80% of those were observed once. The ten largest clonotypes hold over 1.5% of the sample.

CDR1 and CDR2 (SGHDT, YYEEEE) derive from the germline V gene. There are 15 amino acids in the CDR3, from cysteine to phenylalanine inclusive. Only the CDR3 DNA stays, 45 bases, in frame from base 1. Remarks on this clone: It has no known antigen specificity. A read error may account for a junction end that differs from germline.

In total, approximately 700 healthy bone marrow donors made up the cohort. At the time of sampling, all cohort members were nominally healthy, though unrecorded immune exposures were likely present. The donor tested CMV seronegative and was one of the 352 seronegative cohort members. A peripheral blood sample was collected from each donor, and TCR beta sequencing was performed on peripheral blood mononuclear cells. Genomic DNA extraction from the blood cell samples was performed with the Qiagen DNeasy Blood Extraction Kit. The rearranged chain carries TRBV5-6 and TRBJ2-6; possibly the D gene is TRBD2, per 6 matching bases. The receptor was isolated from a woman in her thirties or forties in good health and CMV-seronegative. The sequenced sample consisted of PBMCs. At the DNA level, the sequence is TGTGCCAGCAGCTTACGGGGTGGAGGGGCCAACGGCCTGACTTTC. The encoded protein is CASSLRGGGANGLTF. Where the CDR3 stops, the reference TRBV5-6 and TRBJ2-6 genes take over; the full variable domain is DAGVTQSPTHLIKTRGQQVTLRCSPKSGHDTVSWYQQALGQGPQFIFQYYEEEERQRGNFPDRFSGHQFPNYSSELNVNALLLGDSALYLCASSLRGGGANGLTFGAGSRLTVL.